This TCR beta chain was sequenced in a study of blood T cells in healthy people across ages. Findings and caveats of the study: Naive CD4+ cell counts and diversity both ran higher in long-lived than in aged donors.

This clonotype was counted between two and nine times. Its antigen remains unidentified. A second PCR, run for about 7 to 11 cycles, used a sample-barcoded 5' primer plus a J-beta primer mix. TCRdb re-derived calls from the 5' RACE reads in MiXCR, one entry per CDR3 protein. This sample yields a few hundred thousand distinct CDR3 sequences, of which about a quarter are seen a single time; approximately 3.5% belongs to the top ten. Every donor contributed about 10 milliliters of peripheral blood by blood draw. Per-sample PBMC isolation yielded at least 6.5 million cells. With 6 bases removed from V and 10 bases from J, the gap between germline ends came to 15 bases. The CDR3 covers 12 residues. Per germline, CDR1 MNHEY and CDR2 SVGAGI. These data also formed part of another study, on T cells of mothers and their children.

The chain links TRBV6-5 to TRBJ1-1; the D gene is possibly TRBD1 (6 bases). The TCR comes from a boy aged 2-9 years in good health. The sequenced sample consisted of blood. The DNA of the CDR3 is TGTGCCAGCAGCTCCGACAGGAGGGGAGCTTTCTTT. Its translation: CASSSDRRGAFF.